Below, 9 T cell receptor beta chains from the same sample are listed, as sequenced in a study of T cell responses to AZD1222 COVID-19 vaccine. Repertoires were generated with immunoSEQ multiplex PCR, while TCRdb's copy carries only in-frame clones and drops some. The sample lists about 150,000 clones, more than 75% occurring once. The source was peripheral blood, collected on day 0 of MenACWY control vaccination. All receptors derive from an adult in good health.

The chain links TRBV3-1 (or the pseudogene TRBV3-2) to TRBJ2-3, with 7 bases fitting TRBD1. The CDR3 is 13 amino acids. Trimming cost V 2 bases and J 5 bases; bases outside gene matches: 1. Looked up from germline, CDR1 is LGHDT and CDR2 is YNNKEL (reference sequence). The CDR3 sequence is CASSQRGQDTQYF. CDR3 coding DNA: TGTGCCAGCAGCCAAAGGGGGCAAGATACGCAGTATTTT.

This clone has a single count. One junction end disagrees with the germline gene, perhaps due to a read error. The rearrangement joins TRBV29-1 to TRBJ1-1; 7 bases are shared with TRBD1. The germline CDR1 and CDR2 sequences are SQVTM and ANQGSEA. The CDR3 length is 15 residues. The CDR3 nucleotides are TGCAGCGTGGAAGGACAGGCGGTAATGGCCACTGAAGCTTTCTTT. Protein product: CSVEGQAVMATEAFF.

The genes are TRBV10-3 and TRBJ2-7, with D tentatively TRBD2 (6 bases). CDR1 and CDR2 (germline): ENHRY, SYGVKD. V lost 3 bases and J lost 8, with 11 bases in between. The CDR3 consists of 12 residues. In nucleotides, the CDR3 is TGTGCCATCAGTGAAGCCGGGGGTAAGCAGTACGTC. This encodes CAISEAGGKQYV.

J is TRBJ2-3 and V is TRBV9; 8 nucleotides agree with TRBD2. Germline-derived CDR1 and CDR2 are SGDLS and YYNGEE. This CDR3 region has 16 residues. Losses at the gene ends were 4 bases for V and 1 base for J; bases not matched to a gene: 8. The chain's CDR3 is CASSPQGTRRTDTQYF. In nucleotides, the CDR3 is TGTGCCAGCAGCCCCCAGGGGACTAGACGCACAGATACGCAGTATTTT.

Only a few counts were recorded for this clone. J is TRBJ1-2 and V is TRBV28, with 9 bases that match TRBD1. With V trimmed by 4 bases and J by 3 bases, 6 bases remained unmatched. The germline gives CDR1 MDHEN, CDR2 SYDVKM. The CDR3 sequence is 15 residues long. The CDR3 nucleotides are TGTGCCAGCAGTTCCCGGGACAGGGACCACTATGGCTACACCTTC. Translating it yields CASSSRDRDHYGYTF.

The chain couples TRBV6-1 to TRBJ1-1; D remains ambiguous. The CDR3 extends over 16 amino acids. Trimming shortened V by 2 bases and J by 1 base, and 14 bases separated the two germline ends. Germline assignment: CDR1 MNHNS and CDR2 SASEGT. The CDR3 DNA follows: TGTGCCAGCAGTGAACCTCAACCGGGGAAGAACACTGAAGCTTTCTTT. This translates into CASSEPQPGKNTEAFF.

The J gene is TRBJ1-3, the V gene TRBV3-1 (or the pseudogene TRBV3-2); D not resolved. Germline CDR1 and CDR2: LGHDT and YNNKEL (reference sequence). This CDR3 is built from 12 residues. Trimming shortened V by 7 bases and J by 2 bases, and 6 bases separated the two germline ends. CDR3 coding DNA: TGTGCCAGCACCCGCACTGGAAACACCATATATTTT. Translation: CASTRTGNTIYF.

The chain links TRBV6-6 to TRBJ2-1; tentative D call: TRBD1 (6 bases). The V gene lost 5 bases and the J gene lost 10 bases, with 15 bases spanning the gap. Germline CDR1 and CDR2: MNHNY and SVGAGI (reference sequence). CDR3 length equals 13 residues. Here the CDR3 DNA reads TGTGCCAGCAGTCAATTACAGGGTTGGGAGCAGTTCTTC. Translated: CASSQLQGWEQFF.

This clone was seen many times. The chain links TRBV19 to TRBJ2-2, with 10 bases matching TRBD2. Germline loops: CDR1 LNHDA, CDR2 SQIVND (reference sequence). The CDR3 contains 14 residues. Unmatched junction bases numbered 8, after V lost 6 bases and J lost 10 bases. The DNA of the CDR3 is TGTGCCAGTAGCGGAACTAGCGGGGTCAAGGAGCTGTTTTTT. Its protein product is CASSGTSGVKELFF.